The rows below give T cell receptor beta chains drawn from one sample of a study of blood T cell repertoires in COVID-19. The method was immunoSEQ multiplex PCR; TCRdb's version includes in-frame clones alone and lacks a portion of them. There are around 130,000 clones in the sample; 85% to 90% occur only once, and 3.9% lies in the top ten. The specimen sequenced was peripheral blood. These receptors were obtained from a man aged 55 to 70 with acute or convalescent COVID-19. CDR3s include the opening cysteine and the closing phenylalanine or tryptophan. Fields, in order: V gene, clone size, J gene, D gene, CDR3 DNA, CDR3 protein. The D gene is left open where the match is weak. The listing skips clone size in some rows; elsewhere it reads once, few, many or a size class.

V: TRBV11-2; size: .; J: TRBJ2-3; D: TRBD2; DNA: TGTGCCGGGGCTAGCGGAAGCACAGATACGCAGTATTTT; CDR3: CAGASGSTDTQYF
V: TRBV19; size: .; J: TRBJ2-3; D: .; DNA: TGTGCCAGTAGGAGGTTTTCTAGCACAGATACGCAGTATTTT; CDR3: CASRRFSSTDTQYF
V: TRBV27; size: .; J: TRBJ2-5; D: .; DNA: TGTGCCAGCAGTTACTTGTACCAAGAGACCCAGTACTTC; CDR3: CASSYLYQETQYF
V: TRBV6-6; size: .; J: TRBJ2-7; D: TRBD1; DNA: TGTGCCAGCAGTTCCACAGGGGGCCCTTACTTC; CDR3: CASSSTGGPYF
V: TRBV27; size: .; J: TRBJ2-1; D: .; DNA: TGTGCCTCCGCCGGGGGACAGTATGAGAATGAGCAGTTCTTC; CDR3: CASAGGQYENEQFF
V: TRBV7-2; size: .; J: TRBJ2-7; D: TRBD2; DNA: TGTGCCAGCACCGGGACTAGCGGGGGTTACTACGAGCAGTACTTC; CDR3: CASTGTSGGYYEQYF
V: TRBV19; size: once; J: TRBJ2-7; D: .; DNA: TGTGCCAGTAGCGTCGGACGGGCGGGATACGAGCAGTACTTC; CDR3: CASSVGRAGYEQYF
V: TRBV5-1; size: .; J: TRBJ2-7; D: .; DNA: TGCGCCAGCAGCGTCGGATCTAGCGCAAGCGAGTATTCCGAGCAGTACTTC; CDR3: CASSVGSSASEYSEQYF
V: TRBV9; size: .; J: TRBJ2-7; D: .; DNA: TGTGCCAGCAGCGTAGTGCCAGCGTCGCCCTACGAGCAGTACTTC; CDR3: CASSVVPASPYEQYF
V: TRBV6-6; size: .; J: TRBJ1-1; D: TRBD1; DNA: TGTGCCAGCAGTCAAGAGAGCCGGGACAGGTATGCTGAAGCTTTCTTT; CDR3: CASSQESRDRYAEAFF
V: TRBV5-1; size: .; J: TRBJ2-7; D: TRBD1; DNA: TGCGCCAGCAGCCCCGGGACAGGGTTTTACGAGCAGTACTTC; CDR3: CASSPGTGFYEQYF
V: TRBV18; size: .; J: TRBJ2-2; D: .; DNA: TGTGCCAGCTCCCCTGCGCAGGGAGGAACCGGGGAGCTGTTTTTT; CDR3: CASSPAQGGTGELFF
V: TRBV6-5; size: .; J: TRBJ1-1; D: TRBD1; DNA: TGTGCCAGCAGCGGACAGGGTTTGACTGAAGCTTTCTTT; CDR3: CASSGQGLTEAFF
V: TRBV7-2; size: .; J: TRBJ1-2; D: .; DNA: TGTGCCAGCAGCTTAACTGGACAGACCTATGGCTACACCTTC; CDR3: CASSLTGQTYGYTF
V: TRBV19; size: .; J: TRBJ2-1; D: TRBD2; DNA: TGTGCCAGTAGAAGGACTAGCGGGAGGAATGAGCAGTTCTTC; CDR3: CASRRTSGRNEQFF
V: TRBV10-3; size: few; J: TRBJ2-1; D: TRBD2; DNA: TGTGCCATCAGTGAGTCAGGGCTAGCGGAATACAATGAGCAGTTCTTC; CDR3: CAISESGLAEYNEQFF
V: TRBV3-1/TRBV3-2; size: .; J: TRBJ2-7; D: .; DNA: TGTGCCAGCAGCCCAGATCCGACAGATTACGAGCAGTACTTC; CDR3: CASSPDPTDYEQYF
V: TRBV5-5; size: .; J: TRBJ2-5; D: TRBD1; DNA: TGTGCCAGCAGCCCGGAGACAGGGCGAGGTGAGACCCAGTACTTC; CDR3: CASSPETGRGETQYF
V: TRBV7-2; size: .; J: TRBJ2-7; D: .; DNA: TGTGCCAGCAGTTCAGCGGCCTTTTCCTACGAGCAGTACTTC; CDR3: CASSSAAFSYEQYF
V: TRBV6-2/TRBV6-3; size: .; J: TRBJ2-2; D: TRBD2; DNA: TGTGCCAGCAGTTTAGCGGGAGGAACGAACACCGGGGAGCTGTTTTTT; CDR3: CASSLAGGTNTGELFF
V: TRBV6-2/TRBV6-3; size: .; J: TRBJ1-5; D: .; DNA: TGTGCCAGCAGTTACTCGCCCCGTCGGGATCAGCCCCAGCATTTT; CDR3: CASSYSPRRDQPQHF
V: TRBV5-1; size: .; J: TRBJ2-2; D: TRBD2; DNA: TGCGCCAGCAGCTTACTGACTAGCGGGAGTGGGGCCGGGGAGCTGTTTTTT; CDR3: CASSLLTSGSGAGELFF
V: TRBV7-6; size: .; J: TRBJ2-7; D: TRBD2; DNA: TGTGCCAGCAGCCCAATGTCGGGACTAACCTACGAGCAGTACTTC; CDR3: CASSPMSGLTYEQYF
V: TRBV11-3; size: .; J: TRBJ2-4; D: TRBD1; DNA: TGTGCCAGCAGCCAAGGGACAGACGTAGCCGGGGACATTCAGTACTTC; CDR3: CASSQGTDVAGDIQYF
V: TRBV28; size: .; J: TRBJ1-6; D: TRBD1; DNA: TGTGCCAGCAGTTTAGGAGGACAGGGTATCCACTTT; CDR3: CASSLGGQGIHF
V: TRBV5-5; size: .; J: TRBJ1-2; D: TRBD1; DNA: TGTGCCAGCAGCTTCCCTACAGGGGGCCTTGGCTATGGCTACACCTTC; CDR3: CASSFPTGGLGYGYTF
V: TRBV3-1/TRBV3-2; size: .; J: TRBJ1-5; D: TRBD1; DNA: TGTGCCAGCAGCCAAGATGACGACGACAGGGCAGGGAATCAGCCCCAGCATTTT; CDR3: CASSQDDDDRAGNQPQHF
V: TRBV6-5; size: .; J: TRBJ1-3; D: TRBD1; DNA: TGTGCCAGCAGTTACTCACAGGGGGCTGGAAACACCATATATTTT; CDR3: CASSYSQGAGNTIYF
V: TRBV5-1; size: few; J: TRBJ1-5; D: .; DNA: TGCGCCAGCAGCGTTCAAGGGGGTAGCAATCAGCCCCAGCATTTT; CDR3: CASSVQGGSNQPQHF
V: TRBV6-1; size: .; J: TRBJ1-2; D: .; DNA: TGTGCCAGCAGTGAATACAGGGAGGGTGGCTACACCTTC; CDR3: CASSEYREGGYTF
V: TRBV19; size: .; J: TRBJ1-5; D: .; DNA: TGTGCCAGTCAACAGGTGAATCAGCCCCAGCATTTT; CDR3: CASQQVNQPQHF
V: TRBV4-1; size: .; J: TRBJ2-3; D: .; DNA: TGCGCCAGCAGCCAAGAACCCCTTCGGGGAGATACGCAGTATTTT; CDR3: CASSQEPLRGDTQYF
V: TRBV9; size: once; J: TRBJ2-5; D: TRBD2; DNA: TGTGCCAGCAGCCCCGAGGGTAGCGGGGTGTTTAGAGGGCACTTC; CDR3: CASSPEGSGVFRGHF
V: TRBV5-6; size: .; J: TRBJ2-7; D: .; DNA: TGTGCCAGCAGCTCGACACCTTACGAGCAGTACTTC; CDR3: CASSSTPYEQYF
V: TRBV7-2; size: .; J: TRBJ2-3; D: TRBD2; DNA: TGTGCCAGCAGCGCTCCTAGCGGGAGCGATACGCAGTATTTT; CDR3: CASSAPSGSDTQYF
V: TRBV7-2; size: .; J: TRBJ1-3; D: .; DNA: TGTGCCAGCAGCTTTGGGCTCGGGGGCTCTGGAAACACCATATATTTT; CDR3: CASSFGLGGSGNTIYF
V: TRBV2; size: .; J: TRBJ2-4; D: TRBD1; DNA: TGTGCCAGCACCGAGGGCGGACAGGGGAAAAACATTCAGTACTTC; CDR3: CASTEGGQGKNIQYF
V: TRBV11-3; size: .; J: TRBJ2-2; D: .; DNA: TGTGCCAGCAGCCCGACAGGGAACACCGGGGAGCTGTTTTTT; CDR3: CASSPTGNTGELFF
V: TRBV6-5; size: .; J: TRBJ1-6; D: .; DNA: TGTGCCAGCAGCCGAGAACCAGGGATGAATTCACCCCTCCACTTT; CDR3: CASSREPGMNSPLHF
V: TRBV7-2; size: .; J: TRBJ2-2; D: TRBD1; DNA: TGTGCCAGCAGCACCTTGGACAGGTCAGCCGGGGAGCTGTTTTTT; CDR3: CASSTLDRSAGELFF
V: TRBV7-2; size: .; J: TRBJ2-7; D: TRBD1; DNA: TGTGCCAGCAGCTTAACCGGGACAGGGCTCTCCTACGAGCAGTACTTC; CDR3: CASSLTGTGLSYEQYF
V: TRBV9; size: .; J: TRBJ2-7; D: .; DNA: TGTGCCAGCAGCGTGGCATCTCCGTCTTACGAGCAGTACTTC; CDR3: CASSVASPSYEQYF
V: TRBV20-1; size: few; J: TRBJ2-1; D: .; DNA: TGCAGTGCTATGGGTGCGGGTGAGCAGTTCTTC; CDR3: CSAMGAGEQFF
V: TRBV28; size: .; J: TRBJ2-2; D: .; DNA: TGTGCCAGCAGATGGATAGGGGCCGGGGAGCTGTTTTTT; CDR3: CASRWIGAGELFF
V: TRBV19; size: .; J: TRBJ2-2; D: .; DNA: TGTGCCAGTAAGAGAGGACAGCACGCGAACACCGGGGAGCTGTTTTTT; CDR3: CASKRGQHANTGELFF
V: TRBV11-2; size: .; J: TRBJ2-1; D: .; DNA: TGTGCCAGCAGCGCTAGCCAAGGGGGTAATGAGCAGTTCTTC; CDR3: CASSASQGGNEQFF
V: TRBV5-1; size: .; J: TRBJ2-1; D: TRBD2; DNA: TGCGCCAGCAGCGAGAAGGGACTAGCGGGAGCCAATGAGCAGTTCTTC; CDR3: CASSEKGLAGANEQFF
V: TRBV7-8; size: .; J: TRBJ2-2; D: TRBD2; DNA: TGTGCCAGCAGCTTCTCACTAGCGGCTAGGAACACCGGGGAGCTGTTTTTT; CDR3: CASSFSLAARNTGELFF
V: TRBV5-1; size: .; J: TRBJ2-5; D: .; DNA: TGCGCCAGCAGCTTGGGTTTGAGTGGTGAGACCCAGTACTTC; CDR3: CASSLGLSGETQYF
V: TRBV9; size: .; J: TRBJ2-1; D: TRBD2; DNA: TGTGCCAGCAGCGTAGGGAAGCGGGGAATCTACAATGAGCAGTTCTTC; CDR3: CASSVGKRGIYNEQFF
V: TRBV9; size: .; J: TRBJ2-1; D: TRBD2; DNA: TGTGCCAGCAGCGGCCGGACTAGCGGTTACAATGAGCAGTTCTTC; CDR3: CASSGRTSGYNEQFF
V: TRBV7-9; size: .; J: TRBJ2-1; D: TRBD2; DNA: TGCGCCAGCAGACCATCGGGGGGGGTTCGCAATGAGCAGTTCTTC; CDR3: CASRPSGGVRNEQFF
V: TRBV28; size: .; J: TRBJ2-1; D: TRBD2; DNA: TGTGCCAGCAGTTTGATGGGACTAGCGGGAGAGGGAAATGAGCAGTTCTTC; CDR3: CASSLMGLAGEGNEQFF
V: TRBV7-9; size: .; J: TRBJ2-4; D: .; DNA: TGTGCCAGCAGCTCGCGGAGTGGTGCCAAAAACATTCAGTACTTC; CDR3: CASSSRSGAKNIQYF
V: TRBV15; size: .; J: TRBJ2-1; D: TRBD2; DNA: TGTGCCACCAGCAGAGGGACTAGCCCATACAATGAGCAGTTCTTC; CDR3: CATSRGTSPYNEQFF
V: TRBV2; size: .; J: TRBJ2-7; D: .; DNA: TGTGCCAGCAGTCTCTCCGGGTTCTACGAGCAGTACTTC; CDR3: CASSLSGFYEQYF